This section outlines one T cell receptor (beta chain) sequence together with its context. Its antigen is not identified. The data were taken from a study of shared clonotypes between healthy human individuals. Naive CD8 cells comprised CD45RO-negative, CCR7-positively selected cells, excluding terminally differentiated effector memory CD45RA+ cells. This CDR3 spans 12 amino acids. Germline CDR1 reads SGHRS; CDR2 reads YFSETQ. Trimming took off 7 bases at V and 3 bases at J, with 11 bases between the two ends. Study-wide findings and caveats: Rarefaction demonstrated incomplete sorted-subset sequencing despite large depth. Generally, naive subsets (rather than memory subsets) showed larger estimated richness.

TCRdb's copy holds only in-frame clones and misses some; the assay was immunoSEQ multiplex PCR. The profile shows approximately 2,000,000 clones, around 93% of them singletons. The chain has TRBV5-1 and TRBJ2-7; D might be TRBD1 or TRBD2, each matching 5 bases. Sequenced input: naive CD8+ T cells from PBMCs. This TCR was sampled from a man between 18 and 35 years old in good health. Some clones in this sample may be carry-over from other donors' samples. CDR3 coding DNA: TGCGCCAGCGGGGTGGGGGACTACGAGCAGTACTTC. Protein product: CASGVGDYEQYF.